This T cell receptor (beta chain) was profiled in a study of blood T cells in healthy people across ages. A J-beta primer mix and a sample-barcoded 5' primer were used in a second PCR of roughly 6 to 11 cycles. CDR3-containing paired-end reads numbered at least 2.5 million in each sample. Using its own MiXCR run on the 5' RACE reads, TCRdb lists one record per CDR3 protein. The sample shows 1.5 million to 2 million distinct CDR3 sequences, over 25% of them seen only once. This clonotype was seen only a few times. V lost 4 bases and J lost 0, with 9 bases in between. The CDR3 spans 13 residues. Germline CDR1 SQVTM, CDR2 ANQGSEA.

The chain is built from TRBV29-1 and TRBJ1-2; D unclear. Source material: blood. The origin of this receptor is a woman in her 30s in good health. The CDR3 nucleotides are TGCAGCGTTGCACCGGGAGCTAACTATGGCTACACCTTC. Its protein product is CSVAPGANYGYTF. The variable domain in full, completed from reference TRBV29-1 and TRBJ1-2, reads SAVISQKPSRDICQRGTSLTIQCQVDSQVTMMFWYRQQPGQSLTLIATANQGSEATYESGFVIDKFPISRPNLTFSTLTVSNMSPEDSSIYLCSVAPGANYGYTFGSGTRLTVV.